Listed here are 27 T cell receptor beta chains from one sample, sequenced in a study of blood T cells in healthy people across ages. Together with a sample-barcoded 5' primer, a J-beta primer mix was included in a second PCR lasting about 7 to 12 cycles. TCRdb re-called the 5' RACE reads with MiXCR, one entry per CDR3 protein. The sample holds 700,000 to 900,000 distinct CDR3 sequences; around half are singletons and the top ten take 41%. Sequenced sample: blood. These receptors were obtained from a man older than 75 in good health.

This clonotype occurred a few times. This chain links TRBV10-3 with TRBJ1-1, with D perhaps matching TRBD1 (6 bases). V was shortened by 11 bases and J by 2 bases, with 9 bases between the two germline ends. CDR1 ENHRY and CDR2 SYGVKD come from the germline V gene. This CDR3 contains 11 residues. CDR3 region: CAAGGNTEAFF. CDR3 bases: TGTGCCGCCGGGGGCAACACTGAAGCTTTCTTT.

The chain uses TRBV4-1 and TRBJ2-5, with D maybe TRBD1 (6 bases). Germline CDR1 and CDR2: MGHRA and YSYEKL. CDR3 length equals 12 residues. V lost 3 bases and J 5 bases, leaving 7 bases between the germline ends. CDR3 in DNA: TGCGCCAGCAGCCACGACAGGGAGACCCAGTACTTC. Its translation: CASSHDRETQYF.

About this clonotype: A much larger clone lies one base from this, so it may be a read error. The chain joins TRBV4-1 to TRBJ2-1; TRBD2 might be the D (6 bases). CDR1 MGHRA and CDR2 YSYEKL come from the germline V gene. Trimming took off 6 bases at V and 3 bases at J, with 21 bases between the two ends. This CDR3 is built from 17 residues. In nucleotides, the CDR3 is TGCGCCAGCAGACAAAACCAAGGGCGAGCGGGCTACAATGAGCAGTTCTTC. It yields the protein CASRQNQGRAGYNEQFF.

This clonotype was seen a handful of times. The chain employs TRBV10-3 and TRBJ2-7, with D possibly being TRBD1 (5 bases). Trimming removed 3 bases from V and 4 bases from J, with 22 bases in between. The CDR3 spans 17 residues. Germline V gene lookup returns CDR1 ENHRY and CDR2 SYGVKD. For the CDR3, the DNA is TGTGCCATCAGTGACCCGGACATGGTCGTGATGGCGTACGAGCAGTACTTC. Its translation: CAISDPDMVVMAYEQYF.

The genes are TRBV11-3 and TRBJ2-3, with 8 bases fitting TRBD2. Looked up from germline, CDR1 is SGHNT and CDR2 is YENEEA. CDR3 length: 16 residues. The V and J ends lost 5 bases and 4 bases, in that order; junction bases with no gene match: 11. The DNA for the CDR3 is TGTGCCAGCAGCCCGGGGGGGGGCAGGGTTGCAGATACGCAGTATTTT. As protein: CASSPGGGRVADTQYF.

This clonotype was found once. The V gene is TRBV5-1, the J gene TRBJ1-5; D is perhaps TRBD1 (6 bases). The CDR3 consists of 15 residues. V shed 0 bases and J shed 7 bases, with 14 bases lying between them. Germline values: CDR1 SGHRS, CDR2 YFSETQ. The CDR3 here is CASSLVGGAEQPQHF. As DNA, the CDR3 is TGCGCCAGCAGCTTGGTGGGGGGGGCTGAACAGCCCCAGCATTTT.

V gene TRBV5-1 combines with J gene TRBJ2-5; D is unresolved. Trimming stripped 4 bases from V and 4 bases from J, with 14 bases between. Germline CDR1 and CDR2: SGHRS and YFSETQ. The CDR3 extends over 14 amino acids. The DNA of the CDR3 is TGCGCCAGCAGCGGACCGCCTTGGCCAGAGACCCAGTACTTC. Translated, it gives CASSGPPWPETQYF. The whole variable domain, filled in from reference TRBV5-1 and TRBJ2-5, reads KAGVTQTPRYLIKTRGQQVTLSCSPISGHRSVSWYQQTPGQGLQFLFEYFSETQRNKGNFPGRFSGRQFSNSRSEMNVSTLELGDSALYLCASSGPPWPETQYFGPGTRLLVL.

This clonotype was found a few times. This chain connects TRBV28 to TRBJ2-7, with 8 bases that match TRBD1. J gave up 0 bases and V 7 bases, and 8 bases lay outside the gene matches. CDR3 length equals 15 residues. Germline assignment: CDR1 MDHEN and CDR2 SYDVKM. The CDR3 here is CASTVTGGSSYEQYF. CDR3 coding DNA: TGTGCCAGCACCGTAACAGGGGGTAGCTCCTACGAGCAGTACTTC.

This chain uses TRBV20-1 with TRBJ1-2; D remains ambiguous. Trimming stripped 2 bases from V and 4 bases from J, with 11 bases between. This CDR3 contains 13 residues. Germline loops: CDR1 DFQATT, CDR2 SNEGSKA (reference sequence). CDR3 in DNA: TGCAGTGCTAGATCACCGGTAACCTATGGCTACACCTTC. Translation: CSARSPVTYGYTF.

The gene calls are TRBV6-6 and TRBJ2-3, with 8 bases aligning to TRBD2. The CDR3 runs 15 residues. CDR1 is MNHNY and CDR2 is SVGAGI in the germline V gene (reference sequence). V shed 6 bases and J 4 bases; nucleotides not matched to a gene: 9. CDR3 region: CASSRGGRTPDTQYF. The CDR3 bases are TGTGCCAGCAGCCGGGGCGGGAGGACCCCAGATACGCAGTATTTT.

This clonotype was found once. The rearrangement uses TRBV12-3 or TRBV12-4 and TRBJ2-4; 9 bases agree with TRBD1. This CDR3 region has 15 residues. With V trimmed by 6 bases and J by 8 bases, 11 bases remained unmatched. The CDR3 reads CASSPTGGQRDIQYF. The CDR3 nucleotides read TGTGCCAGCAGCCCAACAGGGGGCCAAAGGGACATTCAGTACTTC.

The J gene is TRBJ2-3, the V gene TRBV7-2, with 7 nucleotides matching TRBD2. The CDR3 loop spans 15 amino acids. Germline CDR1 and CDR2: SGHTA and FQGNSA. Trimming cost V 7 bases and J 0 bases; bases outside gene matches: 7. For the CDR3, the DNA is TGTGCCAGCAATCCTAGCGGAACTAGCACAGATACGCAGTATTTT. It specifies CASNPSGTSTDTQYF.

The chain is built from TRBV2 and TRBJ2-3, with D tentatively TRBD1 (5 bases). V lost 4 bases and J lost 0, with 8 bases in between. CDR1 is SNHLY and CDR2 is FYNNEI in the germline V gene. This CDR3 is built from 14 residues. CDR3 in amino acids: CASSATDSTDTQYF. The CDR3, as DNA: TGTGCCAGCAGTGCGACAGATAGCACAGATACGCAGTATTTT.

This clonotype was counted only a few times. The chain uses TRBV27 and TRBJ2-3, with a tentative D call TRBD2 (5 bases). CDR1 and CDR2 from the germline V gene are MNHEY and SMNVEV (reference sequence). Trimming took off 2 bases at V and 1 base at J, with 10 bases between the two ends. The CDR3 runs to 15 residues. CDR3 DNA: TGTGCCAGCAGTTTAGGTAACGGGGGCACAGATACGCAGTATTTT. Translated, it gives CASSLGNGGTDTQYF.

This clonotype has only a few counts. This chain connects TRBV27 to TRBJ2-3; 10 bases fit TRBD2. The CDR3 loop spans 15 amino acids. Trimming at V came to 3 bases and at J to 5 bases, leaving 5 bases not matched to a gene. Germline CDR1 is MNHEY and CDR2 is SMNVEV (reference sequence). The CDR3 loop is CASSFRTSGRDTQYF. In DNA form, the CDR3 reads TGTGCCAGCAGTTTCCGGACTAGCGGTAGAGATACGCAGTATTTT.

This rearrangement joins TRBV15 to TRBJ1-6; D is unresolved. V lost 0 bases and J 7 bases, leaving 4 bases between the germline ends. The CDR3 covers 13 residues. CDR1 and CDR2 (germline): LNHNV, YYDKDF (reference sequence). Written as DNA, the CDR3 is TGTGCCACCAGCAGAGAATTGAATTCACCCCTCCACTTT. Its translation is CATSRELNSPLHF.

The chain uses TRBV7-2 and TRBJ1-5; tentative D call: TRBD1 (5 bases). Trimming took 3 bases from V and 4 from J, leaving 10 bases between them. This CDR3 has 14 residues. Germline V gene data show CDR1 as SGHTA and CDR2 as FQGNSA. This CDR3 is CASSLGRHNQPQHF. The CDR3 bases are TGTGCCAGCAGCTTGGGACGGCATAATCAGCCCCAGCATTTT.

The rearrangement joins TRBV28 to TRBJ2-6, with no clear D. The CDR3 sequence is 15 residues long. The germline gives CDR1 MDHEN, CDR2 SYDVKM. Trimming removed 5 bases from V and 2 bases from J, with 10 bases in between. The CDR3 loop is CASSAVVAGANVLTF. The CDR3 region has the DNA TGTGCCAGCAGTGCCGTTGTCGCTGGGGCCAACGTCCTGACTTTC.

This chain joins TRBV11-1 and TRBJ2-1; 11 bases match TRBD2. The germline V gene encodes CDR1 SGHAT and CDR2 FQDESV (reference sequence). This CDR3 has 15 residues. The V gene end was trimmed by 11 bases and the J gene end by 4 bases; junction bases not matched to a gene: 10. CDR3 DNA sequence: TGTGCCGTCCGAGGACTAGCGGGTCTTTACAATGAGCAGTTCTTC. This sequence encodes CAVRGLAGLYNEQFF.

V usage is TRBV20-1 and J usage is TRBJ2-3; TRBD2 agrees at 8 bases. The V gene's germline CDR1 is DFQATT and CDR2 SNEGSKA (reference sequence). The CDR3 runs 15 residues. With 6 bases clipped from V and 1 base from J, the junction kept 9 bases outside the gene matches. The CDR3 region is CSAGSSGTRTDTQYF. The CDR3 coding sequence is TGCAGTGCCGGTAGTAGCGGGACCCGCACAGATACGCAGTATTTT.

This clonotype showed up just once. The chain has TRBV20-1 and TRBJ2-1; D may be TRBD1 (6 bases). Germline V gene data show CDR1 as DFQATT and CDR2 as SNEGSKA (reference sequence). This CDR3 spans 14 amino acids. Trimming took off 6 bases at V and 5 bases at J, with 17 bases between the two ends. The CDR3 bases are TGCAGTGCAGCCGGGACACATAGGAACAATGAGCAGTTCTTC. This gives the protein CSAAGTHRNNEQFF.

The CDR3 reads CASNRLTFYNEQFF. The CDR3 DNA is TGTGCCAGCAACAGACTTACCTTCTACAATGAGCAGTTCTTC. The gene calls are TRBV11-2 and TRBJ2-1, with D uncertain. V was clipped by 7 bases and J by 3 bases, with 13 bases between them. The CDR3 runs to 14 residues. Germline loops: CDR1 SGHAT, CDR2 FQNNGV.

The V and J genes are TRBV27 and TRBJ2-3; D is uncertain. This CDR3 has 16 amino acids. Between the trimmed V and J ends, which lost 4 bases and 0 bases, there was a span of 14 bases. Germline values: CDR1 MNHEY, CDR2 SMNVEV (reference sequence). CDR3 sequence: CASSSSPLSSTDTQYF. As DNA, the CDR3 is TGTGCCAGCAGTTCCTCGCCGCTTAGTAGCACAGATACGCAGTATTTT.

The chain is built from TRBV7-2 and TRBJ2-3; a possible D gene is TRBD2 (6 bases). The CDR3 loop spans 12 amino acids. Germline-derived CDR1 and CDR2 are SGHTA and FQGNSA. Deletions cut 5 bases from V and 14 bases from J, with 17 bases between. CDR3 region: CASSPDGRYAYF. The CDR3 DNA reads as TGTGCCAGCAGCCCCGACGGGAGATACGCGTATTTT.

This chain uses TRBV20-1 with TRBJ1-4, with 7 bases matching TRBD1. CDR3 size: 16 residues. CDR1 DFQATT and CDR2 SNEGSKA come from the germline V gene (reference sequence). The ends lost 0 bases at V and 7 bases at J; junction bases unmatched: 11. CDR3 sequence: CSARDAGTVVSEKLFF. The CDR3 DNA follows: TGCAGTGCTAGAGATGCGGGGACAGTCGTATCTGAAAAACTGTTTTTT.

The chain employs TRBV21-1 and TRBJ1-5; the D call of TRBD1 is as the table states it, not checked on the DNA. TRBV21-1 represents a pseudogene. The CDR3 is 13 residues long. In nucleotides, the CDR3 is TGTGCCAGCAGCCACAGGGGGCCTCAGCCCCAGCATTTT. Amino acid sequence: CASSHRGPQPQHF.

This clonotype was observed once. The rearrangement uses TRBV12-3 or TRBV12-4 and TRBJ1-1; 7 bases are shared with TRBD1. J lost 3 bases, V lost 5 bases, and 12 bases had no gene match. This CDR3 spans 16 amino acids. CDR3 residues: CASSQYRGAIYTEAFF. CDR3 nucleotide sequence: TGTGCCAGCAGTCAGTACAGGGGCGCGATTTACACTGAAGCTTTCTTT.